This T cell receptor (beta chain) was sequenced in a study of neurological immune-mediated disorders. This clonotype was recorded many times. The CDR3 loop spans 20 amino acids. V was pared by 0 bases and J by 5 bases, with 17 bases of the junction left unmatched. CDR1 is LNHNV and CDR2 is YYDKDF in the germline V gene (reference sequence). 5'RACE with 10-nucleotide random UMIs generated the cDNA. TCRdb reprocessed the 5' RACE reads via MiXCR and lists one record per CDR3 protein. The sample consists of about 74,000 distinct CDR3 sequences, approximately 5.2% of them appearing once. The rearrangement uses TRBV15 and TRBJ2-1; TRBD2 matches 9 bases. Sequenced: PBMCs. This clonotype originated in a man younger than 35 with multiple sclerosis. CDR3 nucleotides: TGTGCCACCAGCAGAGATCCGTTTGCGGGAGGGGAGGGAAGCCACAATGAGCAGTTCTTC. Amino acids: CATSRDPFAGGEGSHNEQFF.